Described below is a single TCR beta chain sequence and its context. There is no known antigen for this receptor. No per-base quality is available; no much larger clone lies one base away. From alopecia areata patients, peripheral blood was collected along with lesional scalp punch biopsies. After PBMCs were isolated by density centrifugation and stained for CD3, CD4 and CD8, a FACSAria was used to sort CD4+ and CD8+ T cells. CDR1 and CDR2 were assigned from the germline V gene as SQVTM and ANQGSEA. V lost 4 bases and J lost 0 bases; the stretch between them is 3 bases long. The CDR3 contains 11 residues, cysteine and phenylalanine counted. Here the CDR3 DNA is all that survives: 33 bases in frame from base 1. The data were obtained in a study of CD8+ T cells in alopecia areata (dated by TCRdb to the late 2010s). Broadly, across the study: Treated patients were enrolled in an open-label pilot trial of oral tofacitinib at 5 to 10 mg twice daily for moderate-to-severe alopecia areata. The study used high-throughput TCRbeta sequencing to examine T cell clonal expansion in alopecia areata, in both the C3H/HeJ mouse model and human patients. Patients stayed on tofacitinib for 6 to 18 months and then had 6 months of follow-up off drug so that delayed response and recurrence could be assessed. Amplification of TCRbeta CDR3 regions was done by immunoSEQ multiplex PCR using 35 Vbeta forward primers and 13 Jbeta reverse primers. Tofacitinib-treated patients had biopsies at baseline and at 4 and 24 weeks of treatment, with a later scalp biopsy in several patients. RNA came from the PAXgene miRNA kit for fixed scalp, the miRNeasy kit for PBMCs, and the RNeasy kit for mouse skin. In humans, TCRbeta sequencing was performed on scalp tissue and on sorted CD4+ and CD8+ peripheral blood T cells from healthy controls and from patients with patchy or totalis/universalis alopecia areata. Scalp clonality was compared among normal scalp (n=4), patchy alopecia areata scalp (n=8), and alopecia totalis/universalis scalp (n=8).

Receptor amplification or capture employed the immunoSEQ multiplex PCR assay. For TCR sequencing, RNA was extracted from every sample and reverse transcribed into cDNA to serve as template. SuperScript III was used to make first-strand cDNA, primed with a 2:1 mix of oligo-dT and random hexamers. A synthetic immune receptor repertoire was used to gauge amplification bias, and whatever bias remained was removed computationally. On the study's bioinformatics: After raw reads were preprocessed to remove errors, the CDR3 was defined following IMGT conventions as running from the conserved cysteine to phenylalanine. Clonality was computed as 1 minus the Shannon entropy, with the entropy normalized by log2 of the number of productive unique TCRs. Whether each scalp clone was CD4 or CD8 was inferred by checking scalp TCRbeta sequences against the CD4 and CD8 repertoires from sorted blood. TCRdb stores this immuneACCESS table with in-frame sequences only. Part of the clones is absent; in the studies checked, under half of the shortfall reflects unresolved V genes, and no reason is known for the rest. V, J and clone size reflect that table, while D and trimming were determined from the DNA. The table for this sample lists about 97,000 clones; 41% of them were counted only once. The ten largest clonotypes hold 1.3% of the sample.

Study-wide conclusions, independent of this receptor: Compared with mice, TCR sequences shared between patients were less clear, possibly partly because of HLA diversity across the patient population. Scalp TCR repertoire analysis is complicated because resident alphabeta T cells in normal human skin are also sequenced, whereas mouse skin is dominated by gammadelta T cells. Lesional scalp, especially in alopecia totalis/universalis, showed higher clonality and more expanded CD8+ clones than normal scalp, suggesting antigenic drive.

The chain uses TRBV29-1 and TRBJ1-1, with no reliable assignment of the D segment. The sequence was collected from a human donor with alopecia areata. The sample comprised CD4+ T cells sorted from blood. The CDR3 corresponds to CSVVLNTEAFF. Here is the DNA: TGCAGCGTTGTTTTGAACACTGAAGCTTTCTTT.